One sample yielded the 26 T cell receptor beta chains listed below, sequenced in a study of cytomegalovirus exposure and HLA in healthy donors. The PCR ran on 60 Vbeta and 13 Jbeta primers. TCRdb's copy holds only in-frame clones and misses some; the assay was immunoSEQ multiplex PCR. The table lists about 130,000 clones, 80% of them singletons. The sample was PBMCs. The receptors come from a man aged 30 to 45 in good health and CMV-seropositive.

This clone was recorded once. This sequence joins TRBV4-1 and TRBJ2-3; TRBD2 is a possible D gene (7 bases). V lost 0 bases, J lost 8 bases, and 15 bases lay in between. The CDR3 runs to 15 residues. CDR1 MGHRA and CDR2 YSYEKL come from the germline V gene. The CDR3 DNA follows: TGCGCCAGCAGCCAAGAGTACAGGGAGGGTGGTACGCAGTATTTT. Translating gives CASSQEYREGGTQYF.

The rearrangement joins TRBV5-1 to TRBJ2-1; 10 positions match TRBD2. The J segment lost 8 bases and the V segment lost 0 bases, leaving 5 bases of the junction unmatched. CDR3 length: 15 amino acids. Germline CDR1 is SGHRS and CDR2 is YFSETQ. CDR3 sequence: CASSLGSGGAHEQFF. CDR3 coding DNA: TGCGCCAGCAGCTTGGGAAGCGGGGGGGCTCATGAGCAGTTCTTC.

The rearrangement uses TRBV5-1 and TRBJ2-5; the D is unclear. Germline values: CDR1 SGHRS, CDR2 YFSETQ. V was pared by 4 bases and J by 2 bases, with 15 bases between. The CDR3 sequence is 15 residues long. The CDR3 protein is CASSRVTRSQETQYF. CDR3 DNA: TGCGCCAGCAGCCGGGTTACAAGGAGTCAAGAGACCCAGTACTTC.

This sequence joins TRBV6-5 and TRBJ1-1; D is ambiguous. Germline CDR1 MNHEY, CDR2 SVGAGI. The CDR3 runs to 12 residues. Between the trimmed V and J ends, which lost 8 bases and 3 bases, there was a span of 10 bases. The CDR3 DNA reads TGTGCCAGCCACGACACCTACACTGAAGCTTTCTTT. This encodes CASHDTYTEAFF.

The CDR3 DNA reads as TGCGCCAGATTACCCGGACAGGGGAGAGAGGAGACCCAGTACTTC. This encodes CARLPGQGREETQYF. This chain joins TRBV5-1 and TRBJ2-5, with 9 bases matching TRBD1. The germline V gene has CDR1 SGHRS and CDR2 YFSETQ. This CDR3 region has 15 residues. J gave up 5 bases and V 8 bases, and 13 bases lay outside the gene matches.

This clone was seen a single time. The rearrangement uses TRBV5-4 and TRBJ1-1, with D tentatively TRBD1 (5 bases). Germline V gene data show CDR1 as SGHNT and CDR2 as YYREEE (reference sequence). V dropped 0 bases and J dropped 0 bases, with 12 bases sitting between them. The CDR3 spans 16 residues. CDR3 sequence (DNA): TGTGCCAGCAGCTTGGATCCAGGGCCCGTGAACACTGAAGCTTTCTTT. It translates to CASSLDPGPVNTEAFF.

The rearrangement joins TRBV7-2 to TRBJ2-2, with TRBD2 matching over 10 bases. The V segment lost 2 bases and the J segment 6 bases; nucleotides outside the gene matches: 9. Germline V gene lookup returns CDR1 SGHTA and CDR2 FQGNSA. The CDR3 is 17 residues long. CDR3 residues: CASSLYLSGGAAGELFF. The CDR3 nucleotides are TGTGCCAGCAGCTTATATCTGAGCGGGGGGGCCGCCGGGGAGCTGTTTTTT.

This clone is a singleton in its sample. The chain is built from TRBV7-2 and TRBJ2-1, with 9 bases identical to TRBD2. The junction had 9 bases not matched to a gene; V was cut back by 7 bases and J by 2 bases. This CDR3 has 16 amino acids. Germline V gives CDR1 SGHTA, CDR2 FQGNSA. The CDR3 region is CASTLSGGGAYNEQFF. As DNA, the CDR3 is TGTGCCAGCACCCTTAGTGGCGGGGGGGCCTACAATGAGCAGTTCTTC.

This clone has a handful of counts. The rearrangement links TRBV7-6 to TRBJ2-3; TRBD1 aligns across 7 bases. The ends lost 6 bases at V and 7 bases at J; junction bases unmatched: 7. CDR3 length: 13 amino acids. CDR1 and CDR2 (germline): SGHVS, FNYEAQ. CDR3: CASSWDSQNTQYF. The CDR3 nucleotides read TGTGCCAGCAGTTGGGACAGCCAGAATACGCAGTATTTT.

V and J are TRBV5-1 and TRBJ2-1; D is perhaps TRBD2 (5 bases). V dropped 4 bases and J dropped 7 bases, with 6 bases sitting between them. The CDR3 covers 11 residues. Per germline, CDR1 SGHRS and CDR2 YFSETQ. The chain's CDR3 is CASSPGNEQFF. The CDR3 nucleotides are TGCGCCAGCAGCCCGGGGAATGAGCAGTTCTTC.

The rearrangement uses TRBV2 and TRBJ1-3; a weak D match, TRBD1 (6 bases). Trimming left V 7 bases short and J 0 bases short, with 13 bases between. The CDR3 sequence is 15 residues long. Germline lookup yields CDR1 SNHLY and CDR2 FYNNEI. CDR3: CASTGQEISGNTIYF. The CDR3 DNA follows: TGTGCCAGCACGGGACAAGAAATCTCTGGAAACACCATATATTTT.

The chain has TRBV10-3 and TRBJ1-5, with D possibly being TRBD1 (5 bases). V lost 8 bases and J 6 bases, leaving 11 bases between the germline ends. Germline lookup yields CDR1 ENHRY and CDR2 SYGVKD. This CDR3 region has 12 residues. The CDR3 spells CAIAQGGQPQHF. In nucleotides, the CDR3 is TGTGCCATCGCCCAGGGCGGTCAGCCCCAGCATTTT.

The chain is built from TRBV25-1 and TRBJ1-5; D possibly corresponds to TRBD1 (5 bases). The V end was cut by 5 bases, the J end by 2 bases, with 7 bases between. Germline V CDR1 and CDR2: MGHDK, SYGVNS. The CDR3 is 13 amino acids. This CDR3 is CASSWGGNQPQHF. In DNA, the CDR3 is TGTGCCAGCAGTTGGGGGGGCAATCAGCCCCAGCATTTT. Filled out from reference TRBV25-1 and TRBJ1-5, the complete variable domain reads EADIYQTPRYLVIGTGKKITLECSQTMGHDKMYWYQQDPGMELHLIHYSYGVNSTEKGDLSSESTVSRIRTEHFPLTLESARPSHTSQYLCASSWGGNQPQHFGDGTRLSIL.

J is TRBJ2-5 and V is TRBV5-1; D is perhaps TRBD2 (6 bases). V lost 9 bases and J 2 bases, leaving 20 bases between the germline ends. Germline CDR1 and CDR2: SGHRS and YFSETQ. The CDR3 runs 15 residues. CDR3 residues: CATGPRDGGQETQYF. CDR3 sequence (DNA): TGCGCCACCGGGCCACGAGATGGAGGGCAAGAGACCCAGTACTTC.

V gene TRBV7-3 combines with J gene TRBJ2-1; 8 bases fit TRBD2. V was clipped by 1 base and J by 13 bases; unmatched bases: 6. This CDR3 region has 13 residues. CDR1 is SGHTA and CDR2 is FQGTGA in the germline V gene. For the CDR3, the DNA is TGTGCCAGCAGCTTAATGCCCGCGGGGGGACAGTTCTTC. It yields the protein CASSLMPAGGQFF.

The CDR3 sequence: CASSNRGGDEKLFF. The CDR3 DNA is TGTGCCAGCAGTAACAGGGGGGGGGATGAAAAACTGTTTTTT. The genes are TRBV6-5 and TRBJ1-4, with 8 bases identical to TRBD1. The trim removed 5 bases at V and 6 bases at J, leaving 5 bases unmatched. The germline CDR1 and CDR2 sequences are MNHEY and SVGAGI. The CDR3 consists of 14 residues.

This clone was seen just once. The chain carries TRBV7-8 and TRBJ1-1; perhaps TRBD1 as D (6 bases). Germline CDR1 and CDR2: SGHVS and FQNEAQ. Trimming cost V 6 bases and J 0 bases, with 8 bases left between them. CDR3 size: 13 residues. CDR3 in amino acids: CASSEGVNTEAFF. The CDR3 DNA sequence: TGTGCCAGCAGTGAGGGGGTGAACACTGAAGCTTTCTTT.

The chain carries TRBV30 and TRBJ2-2; 8 positions agree with TRBD2. This CDR3 has 18 amino acids. CDR1 and CDR2 from the germline V gene are GTSNPN and SVGIG (reference sequence). V lost 3 bases and J lost 0; bases outside the gene matches: 12. In nucleotides, the CDR3 is TGTGCCTGGAGCGGGTCGCGGTTTAGCGGGACGAACACCGGGGAGCTGTTTTTT. It translates to CAWSGSRFSGTNTGELFF.

The rearrangement links TRBV7-3 to TRBJ2-1, with 7 bases fitting TRBD2. The CDR3 runs to 18 residues. Germline V gives CDR1 SGHTA, CDR2 FQGTGA. Trimming took 4 bases from V and 1 from J; bases not matched to a gene: 13. The CDR3 reads CASSSGLDTPTSYNEQFF. As DNA, the CDR3 is TGTGCCAGCAGCTCTGGACTAGACACTCCTACATCCTACAATGAGCAGTTCTTC.

The genes are TRBV5-1 and TRBJ1-1, with D uncertain. Trimming pared 4 bases from V and 4 bases from J, leaving 14 bases between. Per the germline V gene, CDR1 is SGHRS and CDR2 is YFSETQ. This CDR3 region has 14 residues. CDR3 nucleotide sequence: TGCGCCAGCAGCCCTTCTATCGGGTCCACTGAAGCTTTCTTT. This encodes CASSPSIGSTEAFF.

This clone was observed once. V gene TRBV7-9 combines with J gene TRBJ2-1, with TRBD2 as a possible D gene (6 bases). Germline V gives CDR1 SEHNR, CDR2 FQNEAQ (reference sequence). Trimming cost V 0 bases and J 3 bases, with 12 bases left between them. This CDR3 contains 16 residues. The CDR3 DNA sequence: TGTGCCAGCAGCTTAGCGGAGGGTCCACTCTACAATGAGCAGTTCTTC. This translates into CASSLAEGPLYNEQFF.

This chain uses TRBV27 with TRBJ2-1; D ambiguous. Germline values: CDR1 MNHEY, CDR2 SMNVEV (reference sequence). Trimming took 5 bases from V and 7 from J, leaving 12 bases between them. CDR3 size: 13 residues. The CDR3 protein is CASSKSPTNEQFF. The DNA of the CDR3 is TGTGCCAGCAGTAAGTCGCCGACTAATGAGCAGTTCTTC.

The chain combines TRBV6-5 with TRBJ2-5; maybe TRBD1 (5 bases). CDR3 length equals 13 residues. V lost 5 bases and J 4 bases, leaving 11 bases between the germline ends. Germline V gene sequence: CDR1 MNHEY, CDR2 SVGAGI. CDR3 nucleotide sequence: TGTGCCAGCAGTGCCCGGCAGGGAGAGACCCAGTACTTC. Amino acids: CASSARQGETQYF.

The rearrangement joins TRBV7-2 to TRBJ1-6; D not certain. The CDR3 sequence is 15 residues long. Trimming shortened V by 1 base and J by 6 bases, and 10 bases separated the two germline ends. Looked up from germline, CDR1 is SGHTA and CDR2 is FQGNSA. The CDR3 DNA is TGTGCCAGCAGCTTAGGCCCCCTGAGTAATTCACCCCTCCACTTT. Translation: CASSLGPLSNSPLHF.

This clone came up once. V gene TRBV6-1 combines with J gene TRBJ2-5; D is unclear. This CDR3 has 12 amino acids. CDR1 MNHNS and CDR2 SASEGT come from the germline V gene. The V and J ends lost 1 base and 5 bases respectively, with 5 bases between them. CDR3 bases: TGTGCCAGCAGTGAAGGTCGGGAGACCCAGTACTTC. Its translation: CASSEGRETQYF.

V is TRBV7-9 and J is TRBJ2-3; D possibly corresponds to TRBD2 (5 bases). The CDR3 loop spans 15 amino acids. Deletions cut 5 bases from V and 5 bases from J, with 17 bases between. CDR1 is SEHNR and CDR2 is FQNEAQ in the germline V gene (reference sequence). In DNA, the CDR3 is TGTGCCAGCAGCCCTACGCGGCGGGCGGTAGATACGCAGTATTTT. Residues: CASSPTRRAVDTQYF.